This is a list of T cell receptor beta chains from one sample in a study of cytomegalovirus exposure and HLA in healthy donors. TCRdb keeps only in-frame clones here, not all; method: immunoSEQ multiplex PCR. The sample holds a few hundred thousand clones, 80% seen once. Input material: PBMCs. These receptors were obtained from a girl aged 2 to 10 in good health and CMV-seronegative. Each CDR3 is given with its conserved first and last residue. D genes are given only for firm matches. The size of a clone is reported for some rows only, either as once, few or many, or as a class for expanded clones.

J gene: TRBJ2-1; D gene: -; V gene: TRBV9; clone size: -; CDR3 DNA: TGTGCCAGCAGCGTAGAGGGGGACCCTTACAATGAGCAGTTCTTC; CDR3 protein: CASSVEGDPYNEQFF
J gene: TRBJ1-1; D gene: -; V gene: TRBV20-1; clone size: -; CDR3 DNA: TGCAGTGCTAGTCCCGGCACTGAAGCTTTCTTT; CDR3 protein: CSASPGTEAFF
J gene: TRBJ2-5; D gene: TRBD2; V gene: TRBV29-1; clone size: -; CDR3 DNA: TGCAGCGTTGGGACTAGCGGGAAAACAGAGACCCAGTACTTC; CDR3 protein: CSVGTSGKTETQYF
J gene: TRBJ2-5; D gene: -; V gene: TRBV20-1; clone size: -; CDR3 DNA: TGCAGTGCTAGCCAGGGGACCCAGTACTTC; CDR3 protein: CSASQGTQYF
J gene: TRBJ1-2; D gene: -; V gene: TRBV9; clone size: -; CDR3 DNA: TGTGCCAGCAGCGTAGATCATTCAAGCGGCTATGGCTACACCTTC; CDR3 protein: CASSVDHSSGYGYTF
J gene: TRBJ2-3; D gene: -; V gene: TRBV10-2; clone size: few; CDR3 DNA: TGCGCCAGCAGTGGTGAGAGGGGGATGGGCACAGATACGCAGTATTTT; CDR3 protein: CASSGERGMGTDTQYF
J gene: TRBJ1-1; D gene: -; V gene: TRBV27; clone size: -; CDR3 DNA: TGTGCCACCAAAGCATTTCTGGGGAGTGGAACTGAAGCTTTCTTT; CDR3 protein: CATKAFLGSGTEAFF
J gene: TRBJ2-7; D gene: -; V gene: TRBV27; clone size: -; CDR3 DNA: TGTGCCAGCAGTTTGAGGGGGTTTGCCTCCTACGAGCAGTACTTC; CDR3 protein: CASSLRGFASYEQYF
J gene: TRBJ2-3; D gene: -; V gene: TRBV4-1; clone size: -; CDR3 DNA: TGCGCCAGCAGCCAAGGGTTAATAGCGGCGGATACGCAGTATTTT; CDR3 protein: CASSQGLIAADTQYF
J gene: TRBJ2-7; D gene: TRBD1; V gene: TRBV7-9; clone size: few; CDR3 DNA: TGTTCCAGCAGCTCCGTTCTGGACAGGCGTGGCCCCTACGAGCAGTACTTC; CDR3 protein: CSSSSVLDRRGPYEQYF
J gene: TRBJ1-4; D gene: -; V gene: TRBV13; clone size: once; CDR3 DNA: TGTGCCAGCAGCTCCTATCACGAAAAACTGTTTTTT; CDR3 protein: CASSSYHEKLFF
J gene: TRBJ1-2; D gene: -; V gene: TRBV29-1; clone size: -; CDR3 DNA: TGCAGCGTTGAAGATCGCGGATATGGCTACACCTTC; CDR3 protein: CSVEDRGYGYTF
J gene: TRBJ1-1; D gene: TRBD1; V gene: TRBV10-3; clone size: -; CDR3 DNA: TGTGCCATCAGTGAGTCCCGGGGACAGCGAAACACTGAAGCTTTCTTT; CDR3 protein: CAISESRGQRNTEAFF
J gene: TRBJ2-1; D gene: -; V gene: TRBV7-3; clone size: few; CDR3 DNA: TGTGCCAGCAGCAACCAGGCGGGCTCGGGTGAGCAGTTCTTC; CDR3 protein: CASSNQAGSGEQFF
J gene: TRBJ2-7; D gene: TRBD2; V gene: TRBV19; clone size: -; CDR3 DNA: TGTGCCAGTAGTATAGGCGGGGGTGACTACGAGCAGTACTTC; CDR3 protein: CASSIGGGDYEQYF
J gene: TRBJ2-3; D gene: -; V gene: TRBV7-9; clone size: -; CDR3 DNA: TGTTCCAGCAGCTTAGCGAGTAGCACAGATACGCAGTATTTT; CDR3 protein: CSSSLASSTDTQYF
J gene: TRBJ2-1; D gene: TRBD1; V gene: TRBV4-1; clone size: -; CDR3 DNA: TGCGCCAGCAGCCGATCCGGACAGGGTATCTACAATGAGCAGTTCTTC; CDR3 protein: CASSRSGQGIYNEQFF
J gene: TRBJ1-2; D gene: -; V gene: TRBV29-1; clone size: -; CDR3 DNA: TGCAGCGTTGCCAACAGACAGACTGGGTCGCGCTATGGCTACACCTTC; CDR3 protein: CSVANRQTGSRYGYTF
J gene: TRBJ2-7; D gene: -; V gene: TRBV5-1; clone size: -; CDR3 DNA: TGCGCCAGCAGCTTGGGGGCTGGGCTTAGAAGCTCCTACGAGCAGTACTTC; CDR3 protein: CASSLGAGLRSSYEQYF
J gene: TRBJ2-3; D gene: -; V gene: TRBV29-1; clone size: -; CDR3 DNA: TGCAGCGTTGAAATATTCACAGATACGCAGTATTTT; CDR3 protein: CSVEIFTDTQYF
J gene: TRBJ2-7; D gene: TRBD2; V gene: TRBV19; clone size: -; CDR3 DNA: TGTGCCAGTAGTGCCGGGACTAGCGGGAGGGCCACGTACTTC; CDR3 protein: CASSAGTSGRATYF
J gene: TRBJ2-4; D gene: TRBD2; V gene: TRBV7-2; clone size: -; CDR3 DNA: TGTGCCAGCGCTAGCGGGATGACTAAACTAGCCAAAAACATTCAGTACTTC; CDR3 protein: CASASGMTKLAKNIQYF
J gene: TRBJ2-3; D gene: TRBD2; V gene: TRBV6-5; clone size: few; CDR3 DNA: TGTGCCAGCAGTTACTTGGGAGGGATTTCGGCAGATACGCAGTATTTT; CDR3 protein: CASSYLGGISADTQYF
J gene: TRBJ1-2; D gene: TRBD1; V gene: TRBV25-1; clone size: -; CDR3 DNA: TGTGCCAGCAGTGAGACAGGGCTCTATGGCTACACCTTC; CDR3 protein: CASSETGLYGYTF
J gene: TRBJ2-1; D gene: -; V gene: TRBV5-6; clone size: -; CDR3 DNA: TGTGCCAGCAGCTTTGCTAGCGTGAGATGGGGCTACAATGAGCAGTTCTTC; CDR3 protein: CASSFASVRWGYNEQFF
J gene: TRBJ1-5; D gene: -; V gene: TRBV7-7; clone size: -; CDR3 DNA: TGTGCCAGCAGCTTAGCGCTCCGGGATAGCAATCAGCCCCAGCATTTT; CDR3 protein: CASSLALRDSNQPQHF
J gene: TRBJ2-1; D gene: TRBD1; V gene: TRBV29-1; clone size: -; CDR3 DNA: TGCAGCTTACGACAGGGGGTAGAGCAGTTCTTC; CDR3 protein: CSLRQGVEQFF